These 10 T cell receptor beta chains share one sample of origin, sequenced in a study of T-cell reconstitution after alpha-beta-depleted transplantation in children. Using unique molecular identifiers, the investigators prepared the TCRbeta library. TCRdb re-called the PCR reads through MiXCR, storing one row per CDR3 protein. This sample has about 610,000 distinct CDR3 sequences, with under 12% found just once. Sequenced here: PBMCs from the stem cell graft donor, sampled from the stem cell graft. These receptors came from a human donor who donated a stem cell graft to a child with acute myeloid leukemia.

This rearrangement joins TRBV5-1 to TRBJ2-3; D ambiguous. Germline V gives CDR1 SGHRS, CDR2 YFSETQ. V lost 4 bases, J lost 4 bases, and 10 bases lay in between. The CDR3 contains 13 residues. The CDR3 reads CASSPNQADTQYF. The CDR3 region has the DNA TGCGCCAGCAGCCCAAACCAGGCAGATACGCAGTATTTT. Combining the CDR3 with reference TRBV5-1 and TRBJ2-3 gives the whole variable domain KAGVTQTPRYLIKTRGQQVTLSCSPISGHRSVSWYQQTPGQGLQFLFEYFSETQRNKGNFPGRFSGRQFSNSRSEMNVSTLELGDSALYLCASSPNQADTQYFGPGTRLTVL.

The rearrangement joins TRBV20-1 to TRBJ2-2; 7 bases map to TRBD1. The CDR3 is made up of 14 amino acids. V was clipped by 6 bases and J by 3 bases; unmatched bases: 7. Germline CDR1 is DFQATT and CDR2 is SNEGSKA (reference sequence). DNA of the CDR3: TGCAGTGCCCCGGCGCAGGGGGACACCGGGGAGCTGTTTTTT. It encodes CSAPAQGDTGELFF.

This clonotype has only a few counts. The chain uses TRBV24-1 and TRBJ2-7, with TRBD2 matching over 15 bases. Unmatched junction bases numbered 3, after V lost 3 bases and J lost 7 bases. Germline values: CDR1 KGHDR, CDR2 SFDVKD. CDR3 size: 15 residues. This CDR3 reads CATSDGTSGRREQYF. CDR3 nucleotide sequence: TGTGCCACCAGTGATGGGACTAGCGGGAGGCGGGAGCAGTACTTC.

This clonotype was observed a handful of times. The CDR3 region is CASSQDRGNSPLHF. The CDR3 nucleotides are TGTGCCAGCAGCCAAGACAGGGGTAATTCACCCCTCCACTTT. V usage is TRBV14 and J usage is TRBJ1-6; D may be TRBD1 (6 bases). Trimming removed 0 bases at V and 6 bases at J, with 6 bases between. The CDR3 runs 14 residues. Per germline, CDR1 SGHDN and CDR2 FVKESK.

The gene calls are TRBV28 and TRBJ2-2; 15 positions agree with TRBD2. This CDR3 comprises 16 residues. Trimming at V came to 4 bases and at J to 7 bases, leaving 4 bases not matched to a gene. Germline CDR1 is MDHEN and CDR2 is SYDVKM. The CDR3 DNA is TGTGCCAGCAGTTCATGGACTAGCGGGAGGGGCGGGGAGCTGTTTTTT. Encoded protein: CASSSWTSGRGGELFF.

This clonotype was seen a handful of times. This chain connects TRBV5-6 to TRBJ2-7; 7 bases are a match to TRBD1. Germline CDR1 and CDR2: SGHDT and YYEEEE. The CDR3 is 15 amino acids. Losses at the gene ends were 2 bases for V and 4 bases for J; bases not matched to a gene: 9. CDR3 nucleotide sequence: TGTGCCAGCAGCTTAGGACAGGTAGTTTTGTACGAGCAGTACTTC. Translation gives CASSLGQVVLYEQYF.

The table lists this clonotype with many counts. V gene TRBV7-2 combines with J gene TRBJ1-2; no definite D call. The CDR3 covers 13 residues. V shed 1 base and J shed 2 bases, with 5 bases lying between them. Germline V CDR1 and CDR2: SGHTA, FQGNSA. DNA for the CDR3: TGTGCCAGCAGCTTAGTGGGGAACTATGGCTACACCTTC. Translated: CASSLVGNYGYTF.

This clonotype has ten or more counts. The rearrangement uses TRBV4-3 and TRBJ2-2; 13 bases match TRBD2. The CDR3 is 15 residues long. The J segment lost 0 bases and the V segment lost 8 bases, leaving 0 bases of the junction unmatched. Germline CDR1 reads LGHNA; CDR2 reads YSLEER. The CDR3 is CASGTSGANTGELFF. CDR3 sequence (DNA): TGCGCCAGCGGGACTAGCGGGGCGAACACCGGGGAGCTGTTTTTT.

Of note for this clonotype: No conserved phenylalanine or tryptophan is present at the end of the CDR3, so a read error is the likely explanation. This chain links TRBV29-1 with TRBJ1-1; the match to TRBD1 covers 7 bases. In germline, CDR1 is SQVTM, CDR2 ANQGSEA. V shed 7 bases and J 8 bases; nucleotides not matched to a gene: 7. The CDR3 runs 11 residues. CDR3 DNA sequence: TGCAGCGCGCGCAGGGGGGAAGAAGCTTTCTGT. It specifies CSARRGEEAFC.

Only a few counts were recorded for this clonotype. The rearrangement links TRBV12-3 or TRBV12-4 to TRBJ2-7; unclear D gene. The ends were cut back, 2 bases at V and 8 bases at J, with 10 bases in the middle. The length of the CDR3 is 12 residues. The CDR3 DNA sequence: TGTGCCAGCAGTTTATTAGGGAAGAAGCAGTACTTC. It translates to CASSLLGKKQYF.